One sample yielded the 9 T cell receptor beta chains listed below, sequenced in a study of T cell repertoires in cytomegalovirus infection. No cognate antigen is known for these TCRs. TCRdb processed the reads anew with MiXCR; each CDR3 protein has one entry. The sample contains roughly 570,000 distinct CDR3 sequences, over 35% of which appear only once. Sequenced material: cultured PBMCs, taken from culture after CMV antigen stimulation. The receptors shown here come from a human donor in good health (CMV status not recorded). Some clones in this sample may be carry-over from other donors' samples.

This clonotype has a handful of counts. V gene TRBV7-6 combines with J gene TRBJ2-2; 14 positions match TRBD2. Germline V lookup: CDR1 SGHVS, CDR2 FNYEAQ. The CDR3 has 18 residues. Trimming cost V 4 bases and J 7 bases; bases outside gene matches: 11. CDR3 DNA sequence: TGTGCCAGCAGCTCACCAGGGGGACTAGCGGGAGATCACGGGGAGCTGTTTTTT. Translated: CASSSPGGLAGDHGELFF.

This clonotype was recorded a few times. J is TRBJ1-2 and V is TRBV7-2; no clear D gene. Germline CDR1 reads SGHTA; CDR2 reads FQGNSA. The CDR3 contains 15 residues. Trimming removed 1 base at V and 0 bases at J, with 9 bases between. CDR3 bases: TGTGCCAGCAGCTTAGGGGTCCGTTCTAACTATGGCTACACCTTC. Translated, it gives CASSLGVRSNYGYTF.

This clonotype occurred many times. The rearrangement links TRBV7-2 to TRBJ2-7; D perhaps matches TRBD2 (7 bases). Germline lookup yields CDR1 SGHTA and CDR2 FQGNSA. Trimming removed 3 bases from V and 3 bases from J, with 21 bases in between. This CDR3 contains 17 residues. The CDR3 DNA follows: TGTGCCAGCAGCTTCCGCGAGGGGGGCGGGAGCTTCTACGAGCAGTACTTC. Translation gives CASSFREGGGSFYEQYF.

The rearrangement uses TRBV19 and TRBJ2-3, with D perhaps matching TRBD1 (6 bases). CDR1 is LNHDA and CDR2 is SQIVND in the germline V gene (reference sequence). The V and J ends lost 7 bases and 3 bases respectively, with 26 bases between them. CDR3 length equals 18 residues. The CDR3 bases are TGTGCCAGTAAGGGACAAGAGGGGTGGAGTACCTTGACAGATACGCAGTATTTT. Translation: CASKGQEGWSTLTDTQYF.

The chain has TRBV19 and TRBJ2-2; TRBD2 matches 9 bases. Germline V CDR1 and CDR2: LNHDA, SQIVND (reference sequence). This CDR3 comprises 19 residues. The V and J ends lost 6 bases and 2 bases, in that order; junction bases with no gene match: 16. The chain's CDR3 is CASSPGGSGRRGNTGELFF. The CDR3 coding sequence is TGTGCCAGTAGCCCGGGGGGCAGCGGGAGGAGGGGTAACACCGGGGAGCTGTTTTTT.

This chain connects TRBV11-2 to TRBJ2-3, with TRBD2 identical over 14 bases. This CDR3 is built from 15 residues. The V segment lost 6 bases and the J segment 2 bases; nucleotides outside the gene matches: 1. Germline V lookup: CDR1 SGHAT, CDR2 FQNNGV. The CDR3, as DNA: TGTGCCAGCAGGGGACTAGCGGGAGCCACAGATACGCAGTATTTT. Protein sequence: CASRGLAGATDTQYF.

The chain combines TRBV10-3 with TRBJ2-1; 8 bases fit TRBD2. This CDR3 comprises 15 residues. V shed 1 base, J shed 2 bases, and the junction held 1 base outside the gene matches. The germline V gene has CDR1 ENHRY and CDR2 SYGVKD. CDR3 in DNA: TGTGCCATCAGTGAGTACGGGAGGGCCTACAATGAGCAGTTCTTC. It yields the protein CAISEYGRAYNEQFF.

The chain carries TRBV7-8 and TRBJ2-1, with 9 bases lining up with TRBD1. Germline lookup yields CDR1 SGHVS and CDR2 FQNEAQ. CDR3 length: 15 residues. V gave up 8 bases and J gave up 4 bases; unmatched junction bases: 9. As DNA, the CDR3 is TGTGCCAGCCACGGGGGACAGGGTTGGTACAATGAGCAGTTCTTC. The encoded protein is CASHGGQGWYNEQFF.

The V call is TRBV7-6, the J call TRBJ1-4, with 11 bases fitting TRBD1. V was clipped by 5 bases and J by 8 bases; unmatched bases: 10. Germline CDR1 and CDR2: SGHVS and FNYEAQ. CDR3 size: 16 residues. CDR3 in amino acids: CASSQTGTGGREKLFF. DNA of the CDR3: TGTGCCAGCAGCCAAACCGGGACAGGGGGTAGAGAAAAACTGTTTTTT.